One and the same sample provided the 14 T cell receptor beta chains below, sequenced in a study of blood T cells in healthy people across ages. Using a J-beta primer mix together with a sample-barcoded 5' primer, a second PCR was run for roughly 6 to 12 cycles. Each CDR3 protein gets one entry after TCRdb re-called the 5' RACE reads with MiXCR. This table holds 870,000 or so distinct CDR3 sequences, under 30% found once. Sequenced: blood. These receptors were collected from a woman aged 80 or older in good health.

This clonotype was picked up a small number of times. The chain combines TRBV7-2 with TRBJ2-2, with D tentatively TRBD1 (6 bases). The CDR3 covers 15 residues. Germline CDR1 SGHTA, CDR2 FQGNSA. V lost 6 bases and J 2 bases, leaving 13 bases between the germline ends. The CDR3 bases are TGTGCCAGCAGAACGACAGGTGCAAACACCGGGGAGCTGTTTTTT. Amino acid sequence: CASRTTGANTGELFF.

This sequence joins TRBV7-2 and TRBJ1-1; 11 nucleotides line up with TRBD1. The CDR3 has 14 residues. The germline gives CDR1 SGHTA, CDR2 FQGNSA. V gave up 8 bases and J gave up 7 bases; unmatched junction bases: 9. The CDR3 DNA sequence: TGTGCCAGCGGACAGGGGGCAGTTAGTGTTGAAGCTTTCTTT. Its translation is CASGQGAVSVEAFF.

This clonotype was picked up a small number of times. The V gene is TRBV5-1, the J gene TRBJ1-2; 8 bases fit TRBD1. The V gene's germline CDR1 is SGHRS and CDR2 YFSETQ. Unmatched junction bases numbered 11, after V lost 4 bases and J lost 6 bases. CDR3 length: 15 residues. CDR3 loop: CASSLQGQALDGYTF. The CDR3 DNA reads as TGCGCCAGCAGCCTCCAGGGACAGGCCCTGGATGGCTACACCTTC.

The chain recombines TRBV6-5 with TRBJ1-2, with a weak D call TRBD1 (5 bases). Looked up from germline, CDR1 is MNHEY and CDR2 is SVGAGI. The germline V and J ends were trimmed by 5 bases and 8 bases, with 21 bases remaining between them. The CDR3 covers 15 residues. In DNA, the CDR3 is TGTGCCAGCAGTCCCAGGGATCCGGTGAGGGGAGGCTACACCTTC. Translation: CASSPRDPVRGGYTF.

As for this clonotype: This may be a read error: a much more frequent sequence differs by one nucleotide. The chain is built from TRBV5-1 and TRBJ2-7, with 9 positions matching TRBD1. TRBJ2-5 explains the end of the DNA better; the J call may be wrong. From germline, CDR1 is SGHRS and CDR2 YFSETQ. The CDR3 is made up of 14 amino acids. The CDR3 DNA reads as TGCGCCAGCAGCTCACAGGGGGCTATAGAGACCCAGTACTTC. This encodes CASSSQGAIETQYF.

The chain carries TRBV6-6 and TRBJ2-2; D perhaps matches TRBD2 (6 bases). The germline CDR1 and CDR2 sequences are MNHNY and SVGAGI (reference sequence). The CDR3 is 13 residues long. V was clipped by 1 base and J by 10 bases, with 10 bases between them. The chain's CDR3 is CASSYYGGEELFF. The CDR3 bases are TGTGCCAGCAGTTACTACGGGGGAGAGGAGCTGTTTTTT.

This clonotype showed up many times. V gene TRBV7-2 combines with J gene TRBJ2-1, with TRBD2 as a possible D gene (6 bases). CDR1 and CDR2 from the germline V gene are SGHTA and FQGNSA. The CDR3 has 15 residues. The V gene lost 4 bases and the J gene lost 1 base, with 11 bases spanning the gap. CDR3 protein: CASSSNAGSYNEQFF. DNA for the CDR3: TGTGCCAGCAGCTCGAACGCGGGGTCCTACAATGAGCAGTTCTTC.

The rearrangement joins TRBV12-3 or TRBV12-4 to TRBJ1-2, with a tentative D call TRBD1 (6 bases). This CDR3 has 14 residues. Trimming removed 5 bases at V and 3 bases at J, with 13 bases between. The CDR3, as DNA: TGTGCCAGCAGTACTTGGGGGGGGCACTATGGCTACACCTTC. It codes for CASSTWGGHYGYTF.

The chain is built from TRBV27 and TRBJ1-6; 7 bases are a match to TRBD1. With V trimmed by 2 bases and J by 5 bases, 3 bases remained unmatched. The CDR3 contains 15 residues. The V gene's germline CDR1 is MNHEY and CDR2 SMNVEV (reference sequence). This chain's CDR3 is CASSLTGDDNSPLHF. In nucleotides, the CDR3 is TGTGCCAGCAGTTTAACAGGGGATGATAATTCACCCCTCCACTTT.

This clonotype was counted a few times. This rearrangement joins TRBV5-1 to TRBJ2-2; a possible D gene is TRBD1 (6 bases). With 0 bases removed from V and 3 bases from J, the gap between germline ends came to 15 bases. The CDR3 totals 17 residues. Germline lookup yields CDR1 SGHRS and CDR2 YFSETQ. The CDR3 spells CASSLDGQGSDTGELFF. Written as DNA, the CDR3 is TGCGCCAGCAGCTTGGACGGTCAGGGGTCGGACACCGGGGAGCTGTTTTTT.

The CDR3 coding sequence is TGTGCCAGCAGCCCACGAGCGGGGGCCTACAATGAGCAGTACTTC. This translates into CASSPRAGAYNEQYF. The J gene is TRBJ2-7, the V gene TRBV11-2, with 8 bases fitting TRBD2. V shed 5 bases and J 7 bases; nucleotides not matched to a gene: 13. This CDR3 region has 15 residues. Per the germline V gene, CDR1 is SGHAT and CDR2 is FQNNGV.

CDR3 nucleotides: TGTGCCAGCAGTCCCCGGGACGGCCGGCGCAATGAGCAGTTCTTC. Its translation: CASSPRDGRRNEQFF. The chain joins TRBV2 to TRBJ2-1; D tentatively reads TRBD1 or TRBD2 (5 bases each). V lost 5 bases and J 6 bases, leaving 17 bases between the germline ends. The germline V gene has CDR1 SNHLY and CDR2 FYNNEI. CDR3 length: 15 amino acids.

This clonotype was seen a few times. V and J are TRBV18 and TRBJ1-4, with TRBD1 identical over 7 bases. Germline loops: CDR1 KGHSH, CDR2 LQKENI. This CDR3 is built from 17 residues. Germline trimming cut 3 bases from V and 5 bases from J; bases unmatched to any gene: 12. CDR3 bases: TGTGCCAGCTCACCCCTCCAGAGACAGGGCGGCAATGAAAAACTGTTTTTT. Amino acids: CASSPLQRQGGNEKLFF.

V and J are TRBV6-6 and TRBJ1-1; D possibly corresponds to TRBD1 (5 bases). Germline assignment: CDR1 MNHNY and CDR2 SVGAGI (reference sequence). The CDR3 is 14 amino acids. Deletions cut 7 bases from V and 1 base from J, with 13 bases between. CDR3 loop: CASTFVGENTEAFF. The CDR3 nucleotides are TGTGCCAGCACCTTTGTGGGGGAGAACACTGAAGCTTTCTTT.